This T cell receptor beta chain was found in a study of patients and donors after allogeneic stem cell transplantation (dated by TCRdb to about 2020). Library prep was done by RT-PCR. Sequencing instrument: NextSeq 550. TCRdb cleaned the public reads at Q25 with fastp, built clones with MiXCR and kept in-frame beta chains. Merged by CDR3 protein, the rows form single entries marked with the most common genes and DNA. For this sample the table gives more than 150,000 distinct CDR3 sequences, of which 20% to 25% were detected only once. In total, the top ten clones hold roughly 26% of the sample. Remarks on this clonotype: Its target antigen remains unknown. One base away there is no much larger clone; base qualities are not given.

The sample taken for sequencing was blood, either unsorted or a sorted T cell fraction (not recorded which). This TCR was recovered from a human donor who was either an allogeneic HSCT recipient or a stem cell or donor lymphocyte infusion donor (not recorded which). It is not recorded whose cells these are; they may come from a transplant donor.

The CDR3 has the sequence CASSQPSGLAGGHEQFF. The DNA is TGCGCCAGCAGCCAACCGTCCGGACTAGCGGGGGGGCATGAGCAGTTCTTC. The rearranged segments are TRBV4-1 and TRBJ2-1; TRBD2 lines up with 15 middle nucleotides. Reading the germline V gene gives CDR1 MGHRA and CDR2 YSYEKL. Including the terminal cysteine and phenylalanine, the CDR3 comprises 17 residues. Here the CDR3 DNA is all that survives: 51 bases in frame from base 1. Trimmed from V: 2 bases; trimmed from J: 8 bases; junction bases lacking a gene match: 7.